This T cell receptor beta chain was recorded in a study of Ad26.COV2.S vaccination and SARS-CoV-2 variants (dated by TCRdb to the early 2020s). Background on the whole study: Vaccine-arm donors were drawn from COV1001, a multicentre, randomized, double-blind, placebo-controlled phase I-IIa trial of Ad26.COV2.S in healthy adults. Ad26.COV2.S was administered intramuscularly at 5 x 10^10 or 1 x 10^11 viral particles, either as a single shot or as two shots given 56 days apart. The specificity and breadth of SARS-CoV-2-reactive T cell receptors after Ad26.COV2.S vaccination were assessed by TCRbeta repertoire sequencing. The TCR-sequenced set comprised about 32 samples: about 19 Ad26.COV2.S vaccine recipients, 5 placebo recipients and 8 SARS-CoV-2 convalescent individuals. Trial participants were randomized into five groups of five, in which low-dose or high-dose Ad26.COV2.S was given once or twice, or placebo was given on both occasions. Investigators did not know the trial group allocation while performing experiments and assessing outcomes.

Results the study describes overall, beyond this receptor: Non-spike TCR breadth was comparable between vaccine and placebo recipients, consistent with the vaccine containing only spike. Ad26.COV2.S recipients had higher spike-specific TCR breadth than placebo recipients (P = 0.0014). It was noted by the authors that total T cell responses may have been underestimated by the TCR breadth and depth analyses. After vaccination, spike-specific CD8+ and CD4+ T cell responses were reported to show substantial breadth. Comparing responses between vaccine doses or regimens was not something the study was powered to do.

The treatment or condition label, read with the paper, signifies: 15 to 20 received Ad26.COV2.S at low or high dose, single or two shots; a few received placebo; per-sample allocation not given. For vaccine and placebo recipients, repertoires were sequenced using samples collected on day 63 after the first injection. In Cohort 1b, 25 to 30 adults aged 18-55 years were enrolled at a single site in Boston, USA, between 29 July and 7 August 2020. As a vaccine, Ad26.COV2.S was a replication-incompetent adenovirus type 26 vector that expressed a prefusion-stabilized SARS-CoV-2 spike protein derived from the original Wuhan strain. The CDR3 sequence holds 15 residues, the cysteine and phenylalanine included. The read is trimmed to its CDR3 DNA, 45 bases read in frame from base 1. Deletion took 5 bases off V and 0 bases off J, with a span of 11 bases between the germline ends. Looking up the germline V gene yields CDR1 SGHTA and CDR2 FQGTGA.

The immunoSEQ Assay was the method used to sequence TCRbeta CDR3 regions. After extraction, genomic DNA underwent amplification by bias-controlled multiplex PCR, followed by high-throughput sequencing. Under the source paper's analysis protocol: Collapsing and filtering of sequences were performed to quantify the absolute abundance of each unique TCRbeta CDR3 region. T cell fraction was estimated by normalization of TCRbeta template counts to usable DNA, with usable DNA being measured through amplification of reference genes present in all nucleated cells. Repertoire TCRs were annotated as SARS-CoV-2-specific by exact matching of V gene, CDR3 amino acid sequence and J gene to a known reactive TCR set. The reference SARS-CoV-2 TCR set was obtained from MIRA and was filtered for enrichment in COVID-19-positive ImmuneCODE repertoires, whereby public or cross-reactive TCRs were removed. Using the MIRA antigens, annotated TCRs were further analysed by specific ORF or by position within an ORF. Depth was the summed frequency of annotated unique rearrangements, while breadth was defined as annotated unique rearrangements over total unique productive rearrangements. TCR breadth was compared between groups using two-sided Wilcoxon rank-sum tests. TCRdb stores this immuneACCESS table with in-frame sequences only. Part of the clones is absent; in the studies checked, under half of the shortfall reflects unresolved V genes, and no reason is known for the rest. That table gives V, J and clone size, and the DNA gave D and trimming. For this sample there are about 500,000 clones; roughly nine tenths appear just once. The ten largest make up roughly 1.7% of the sample.

With respect to this clone: What this receptor recognizes is not known. No qualities accompany the bases; no much larger clone lies one base away.

The source material was peripheral blood, sampled in a trial of Ad26.COV2.S vaccine versus placebo. Rearrangement joined TRBV7-3 to TRBJ2-1; tentative D gene TRBD2, with 5 bases matching. The receptor was derived from a person between 18 and 59 years old who received the Ad26.COV2.S COVID-19 vaccine or a placebo. CDR3 reads: CASSPDYASYNEQFF. Read as DNA, the sequence is TGTGCCAGCAGCCCCGACTATGCCTCCTACAATGAGCAGTTCTTC.